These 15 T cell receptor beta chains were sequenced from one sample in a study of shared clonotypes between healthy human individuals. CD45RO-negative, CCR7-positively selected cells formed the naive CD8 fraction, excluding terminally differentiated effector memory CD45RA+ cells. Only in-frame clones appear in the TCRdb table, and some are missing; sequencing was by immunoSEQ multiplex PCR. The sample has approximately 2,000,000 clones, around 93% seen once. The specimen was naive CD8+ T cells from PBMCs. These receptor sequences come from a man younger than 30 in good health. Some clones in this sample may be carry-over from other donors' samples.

In nucleotides, the CDR3 is TGTGCCAGTTCGACAGGGTGGAGCACCGGGGAGCTGTTTTTT. Its protein is CASSTGWSTGELFF. The V call is TRBV28, the J call TRBJ2-2, with TRBD1 matching over 7 bases. The CDR3 is 14 residues long. Per germline, CDR1 MDHEN and CDR2 SYDVKM. With 9 bases clipped from V and 4 bases from J, the junction kept 8 bases outside the gene matches.

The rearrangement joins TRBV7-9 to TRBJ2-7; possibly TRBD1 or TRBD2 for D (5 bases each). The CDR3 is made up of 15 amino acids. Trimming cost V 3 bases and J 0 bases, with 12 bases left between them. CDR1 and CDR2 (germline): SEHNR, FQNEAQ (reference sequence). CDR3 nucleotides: TGTGCCAGCAGCTTTGAGGGGCGAAACTCCTACGAGCAGTACTTC. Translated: CASSFEGRNSYEQYF.

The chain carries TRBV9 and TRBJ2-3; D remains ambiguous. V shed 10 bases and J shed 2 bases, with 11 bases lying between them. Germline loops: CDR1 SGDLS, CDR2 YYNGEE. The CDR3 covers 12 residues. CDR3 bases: TGTGCCTCCGGGCATAACACAGATACGCAGTATTTT. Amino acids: CASGHNTDTQYF.

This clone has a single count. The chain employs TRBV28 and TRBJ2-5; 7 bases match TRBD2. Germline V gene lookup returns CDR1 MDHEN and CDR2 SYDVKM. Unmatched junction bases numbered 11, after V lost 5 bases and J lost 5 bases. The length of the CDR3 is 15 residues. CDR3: CASSVGDSGMETQYF. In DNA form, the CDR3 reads TGTGCCAGCAGTGTTGGTGACAGCGGGATGGAGACCCAGTACTTC. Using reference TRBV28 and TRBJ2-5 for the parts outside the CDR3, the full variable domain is DVKVTQSSRYLVKRTGEKVFLECVQDMDHENMFWYRQDPGLGLRLIYFSYDVKMKEKGDIPEGYSVSREKKERFSLILESASTNQTSMYLCASSVGDSGMETQYFGPGTRLLVL.

The CDR3 spells CSGWALDSNYGYTF. CDR3 sequence (DNA): TGCAGCGGTTGGGCGCTGGACAGCAACTATGGCTACACCTTC. This sequence joins TRBV29-1 and TRBJ1-2; TRBD1 is a possible D gene (6 bases). V was cut by 7 bases and J by 2 bases, with 17 bases left in between. Germline V lookup: CDR1 SQVTM, CDR2 ANQGSEA. CDR3 length: 14 residues. Combining the CDR3 with reference TRBV29-1 and TRBJ1-2 gives the whole variable domain SAVISQKPSRDICQRGTSLTIQCQVDSQVTMMFWYRQQPGQSLTLIATANQGSEATYESGFVIDKFPISRPNLTFSTLTVSNMSPEDSSIYLCSGWALDSNYGYTFGSGTRLTVV.

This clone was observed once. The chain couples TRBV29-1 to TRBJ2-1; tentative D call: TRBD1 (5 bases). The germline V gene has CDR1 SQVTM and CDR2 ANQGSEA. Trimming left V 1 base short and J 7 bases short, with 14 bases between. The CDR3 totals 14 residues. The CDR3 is CSVEVVKGWNEQFF. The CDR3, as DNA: TGCAGCGTTGAAGTAGTGAAGGGGTGGAATGAGCAGTTCTTC.

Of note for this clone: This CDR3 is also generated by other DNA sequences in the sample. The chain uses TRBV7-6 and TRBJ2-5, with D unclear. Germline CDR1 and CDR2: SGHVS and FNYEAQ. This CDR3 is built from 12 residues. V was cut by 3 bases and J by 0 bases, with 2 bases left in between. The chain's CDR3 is CASSLYQETQYF. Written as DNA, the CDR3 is TGTGCCAGCAGCTTGTACCAAGAGACCCAGTACTTC.

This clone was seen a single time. For the CDR3, the DNA is TGCGCCAGCAGCCAAGCCCCCACTAGTCGGGAGACCCAGTACTTC. This codes for CASSQAPTSRETQYF. V usage is TRBV4-1 and J usage is TRBJ2-5, with D possibly matching TRBD2 (5 bases). This CDR3 is built from 15 residues. Trimming removed 1 base at V and 5 bases at J, with 14 bases between. From germline, CDR1 is MGHRA and CDR2 YSYEKL.

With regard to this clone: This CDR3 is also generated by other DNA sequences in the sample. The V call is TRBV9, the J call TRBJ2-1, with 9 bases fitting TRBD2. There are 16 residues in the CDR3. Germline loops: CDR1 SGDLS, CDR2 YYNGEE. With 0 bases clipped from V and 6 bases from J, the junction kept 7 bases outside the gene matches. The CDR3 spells CASSVDGAGGRNEQFF. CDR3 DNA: TGTGCCAGCAGCGTAGATGGAGCGGGAGGACGCAATGAGCAGTTCTTC.

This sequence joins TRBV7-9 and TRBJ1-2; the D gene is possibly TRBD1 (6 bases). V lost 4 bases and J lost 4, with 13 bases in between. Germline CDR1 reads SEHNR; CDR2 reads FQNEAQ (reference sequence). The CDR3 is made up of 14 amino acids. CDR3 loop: CASSSQGLGYGYTF. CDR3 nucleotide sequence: TGTGCCAGCAGCTCACAGGGTCTGGGCTATGGCTACACCTTC.

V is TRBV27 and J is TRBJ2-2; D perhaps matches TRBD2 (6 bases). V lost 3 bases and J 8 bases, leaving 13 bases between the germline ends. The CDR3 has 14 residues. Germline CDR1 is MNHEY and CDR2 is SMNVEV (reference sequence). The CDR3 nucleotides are TGTGCCAGCAGTTTGGGACTCCCCGCGGGGGAGCTGTTTTTT. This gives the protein CASSLGLPAGELFF.

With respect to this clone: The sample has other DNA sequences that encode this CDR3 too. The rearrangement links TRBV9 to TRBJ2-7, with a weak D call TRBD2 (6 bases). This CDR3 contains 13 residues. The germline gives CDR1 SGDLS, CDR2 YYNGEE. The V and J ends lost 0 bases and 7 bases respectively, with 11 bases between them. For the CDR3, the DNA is TGTGCCAGCAGCGTAGTAGGGGCGGGGGAGCAGTACTTC. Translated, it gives CASSVVGAGEQYF. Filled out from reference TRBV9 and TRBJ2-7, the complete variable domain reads DSGVTQTPKHLITATGQRVTLRCSPRSGDLSVYWYQQSLDQGLQFLIQYYNGEERAKGNILERFSAQQFPDLHSELNLSSLELGDSALYFCASSVVGAGEQYFGPGTRLTVT.

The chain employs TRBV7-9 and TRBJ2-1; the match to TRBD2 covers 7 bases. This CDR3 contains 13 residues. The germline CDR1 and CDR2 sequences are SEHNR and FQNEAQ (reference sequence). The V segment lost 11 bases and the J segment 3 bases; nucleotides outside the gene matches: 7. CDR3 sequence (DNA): TGTGCCTATTTGGGCGGGAGCTACAATGAGCAGTTCTTC. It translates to CAYLGGSYNEQFF.

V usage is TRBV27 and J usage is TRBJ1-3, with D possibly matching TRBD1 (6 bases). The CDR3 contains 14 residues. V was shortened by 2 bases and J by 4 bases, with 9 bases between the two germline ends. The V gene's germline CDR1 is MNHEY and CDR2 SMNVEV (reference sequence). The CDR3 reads CASSLRGYGNTIYF. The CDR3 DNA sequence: TGTGCCAGCAGTTTAAGGGGGTACGGAAACACCATATATTTT.

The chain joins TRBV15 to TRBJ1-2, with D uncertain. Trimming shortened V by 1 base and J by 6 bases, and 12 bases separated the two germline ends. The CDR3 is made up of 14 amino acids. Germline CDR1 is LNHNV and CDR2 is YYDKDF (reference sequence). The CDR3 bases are TGTGCCACCAGCAGAGCGAAGCAGACCCATGGCTACACCTTC. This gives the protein CATSRAKQTHGYTF. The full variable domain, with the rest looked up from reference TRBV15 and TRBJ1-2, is DAMVIQNPRYQVTQFGKPVTLSCSQTLNHNVMYWYQQKSSQAPKLLFHYYDKDFNNEADTPDNFQSRRPNTSFCFLDIRSPGLGDTAMYLCATSRAKQTHGYTFGSGTRLTVV.